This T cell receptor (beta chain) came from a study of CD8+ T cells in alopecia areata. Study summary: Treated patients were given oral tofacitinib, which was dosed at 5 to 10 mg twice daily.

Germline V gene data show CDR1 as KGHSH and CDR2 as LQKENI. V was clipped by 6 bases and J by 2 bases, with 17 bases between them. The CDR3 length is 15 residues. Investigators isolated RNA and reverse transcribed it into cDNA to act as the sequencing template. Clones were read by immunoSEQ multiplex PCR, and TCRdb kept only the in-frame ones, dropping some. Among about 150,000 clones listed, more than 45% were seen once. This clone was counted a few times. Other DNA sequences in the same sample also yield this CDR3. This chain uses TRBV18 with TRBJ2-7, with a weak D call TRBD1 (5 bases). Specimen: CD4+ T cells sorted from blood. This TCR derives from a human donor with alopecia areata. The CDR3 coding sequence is TGTGCCAGCTCGCCCAGGGCAGGACCCGCCTACGAGCAGTACTTC. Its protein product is CASSPRAGPAYEQYF.